Listed below are T cell receptor beta chains from one sample, sequenced in a study of T cells expressing NK-cell markers. TCRdb reprocessed the 5' RACE reads and keeps a single row for each CDR3 protein, giving no DNA. This sample contains 400,000 to 450,000 distinct CDR3 sequences. The material sequenced was blood T cells: a sorted CD56 or NKG2C T cell subset, CD4+ or CD8+ T cells, or bulk PBMC T cells (not recorded which). These receptors were collected from a woman between 18 and 70 years old in good health. Each CDR3 is given with its conserved first and last residue. Each record gives: J gene, V gene, CDR3 protein.

J gene: TRBJ1-2; V gene: TRBV5-5; CDR3 protein: CASRSGTTINYGYTF
J gene: TRBJ1-2; V gene: TRBV6-1; CDR3 protein: CASSEANYGYTF
J gene: TRBJ2-1; V gene: TRBV9; CDR3 protein: CASSVVGGGSYNEQFF
J gene: TRBJ2-1; V gene: TRBV18; CDR3 protein: CASSPPQGYEQFF
J gene: TRBJ2-1; V gene: TRBV23-1; CDR3 protein: CASGPGQGDEQFF
J gene: TRBJ2-7; V gene: TRBV20-1; CDR3 protein: CSAGTEPYEQYF
J gene: TRBJ2-1; V gene: TRBV2; CDR3 protein: CAKRDRVYNEQFF
J gene: TRBJ2-2; V gene: TRBV11-2; CDR3 protein: CASSPTDIGTGELFF
J gene: TRBJ1-1; V gene: TRBV5-1; CDR3 protein: CASSLRQGGTNTEAFF
J gene: TRBJ1-1; V gene: TRBV6-1; CDR3 protein: CASSRDSGNTEAFF
J gene: TRBJ2-3; V gene: TRBV5-1; CDR3 protein: CASSSRQGTDTQYF
J gene: TRBJ2-3; V gene: TRBV7-2; CDR3 protein: CASSYTTGLHLADTQYF
J gene: TRBJ2-7; V gene: TRBV2; CDR3 protein: CASSRAAGREQYF
J gene: TRBJ2-5; V gene: TRBV20-1; CDR3 protein: CSARRGGGQETQYF
J gene: TRBJ1-2; V gene: TRBV5-1; CDR3 protein: CASSQTDFYGYTF
J gene: TRBJ2-7; V gene: TRBV14; CDR3 protein: CASSPHFQPYEQYF
J gene: TRBJ2-3; V gene: TRBV4-2; CDR3 protein: CASSQDSAQGSDTQYF
J gene: TRBJ1-3; V gene: TRBV5-1; CDR3 protein: CASSLEGFSGNTIYF
J gene: TRBJ1-5; V gene: TRBV5-1; CDR3 protein: CASSLTGQENQPQHF
J gene: TRBJ1-1; V gene: TRBV9; CDR3 protein: CASSRDSTEAFF
J gene: TRBJ1-2; V gene: TRBV20-1; CDR3 protein: CSAKKGGGNYGYTF
J gene: TRBJ1-6; V gene: TRBV7-9; CDR3 protein: CASSLEQYNSPLHF
J gene: TRBJ2-2; V gene: TRBV15; CDR3 protein: CATSRRGRGLAGSGTGELFF
J gene: TRBJ2-2; V gene: TRBV11-1; CDR3 protein: CASSFSGTGELFF
J gene: TRBJ1-2; V gene: TRBV5-1; CDR3 protein: CANMQGAPYGYTF
J gene: TRBJ2-1; V gene: TRBV10-3; CDR3 protein: CAISVGTGSSYNEQFF
J gene: TRBJ2-7; V gene: TRBV12-3/TRBV12-4; CDR3 protein: CASTRGLAGVFSYEQYF
J gene: TRBJ2-6; V gene: TRBV6-1; CDR3 protein: CASSLAVGSGANVLTF
J gene: TRBJ1-2; V gene: TRBV6-5; CDR3 protein: CASSSWDGNYGYTF
J gene: TRBJ2-1; V gene: TRBV5-1; CDR3 protein: CASSLGFNEQFF
J gene: TRBJ1-1; V gene: TRBV27; CDR3 protein: CASSLIRDTDEAFF
J gene: TRBJ2-1; V gene: TRBV20-1; CDR3 protein: CSAPGLAGDYNEQFF
J gene: TRBJ2-5; V gene: TRBV4-3; CDR3 protein: CASSQDLAGGYQETQYF
J gene: TRBJ1-5; V gene: TRBV12-3/TRBV12-4; CDR3 protein: CASSLRVSGNQPQHF
J gene: TRBJ2-1; V gene: TRBV6-4; CDR3 protein: CASSLAEGGHEQFF
J gene: TRBJ2-3; V gene: TRBV27; CDR3 protein: CASSPSRVGDTQYF
J gene: TRBJ1-5; V gene: TRBV9; CDR3 protein: CASSVGPDYNQPQHF
J gene: TRBJ2-5; V gene: TRBV28; CDR3 protein: CASRTSGKLVETQYF
J gene: TRBJ2-3; V gene: TRBV12-3/TRBV12-4; CDR3 protein: CASSLFSGPDTQYF
J gene: TRBJ2-2; V gene: TRBV20-1; CDR3 protein: CSADPGWGRAGELFF
J gene: TRBJ2-3; V gene: TRBV12-3/TRBV12-4; CDR3 protein: CASISRTVTDTQYF
J gene: TRBJ1-1; V gene: TRBV6-5; CDR3 protein: CASSYSGGPTEAFF
J gene: TRBJ2-5; V gene: TRBV6-5; CDR3 protein: CASSSAVGTGALETQYF
J gene: TRBJ1-3; V gene: TRBV25-1; CDR3 protein: CASSGGQPLLSGNTIYF
J gene: TRBJ1-4; V gene: TRBV29-1; CDR3 protein: CSVSLQGNEKLFF
J gene: TRBJ1-1; V gene: TRBV30; CDR3 protein: CAWSTRQGDTEAFF
J gene: TRBJ1-5; V gene: TRBV18; CDR3 protein: CASSPPAAPGPQHF
J gene: TRBJ2-1; V gene: TRBV20-1; CDR3 protein: CSARDNNEQFF
J gene: TRBJ2-1; V gene: TRBV5-8; CDR3 protein: CASSLWFSGPTPNEQFF
J gene: TRBJ2-2; V gene: TRBV29-1; CDR3 protein: CSAGLAGGFGGELFF
J gene: TRBJ2-1; V gene: TRBV20-1; CDR3 protein: CSARDTRENLNEQFF
J gene: TRBJ2-2; V gene: TRBV27; CDR3 protein: CASSFNQAVNTGELFF
J gene: TRBJ1-1; V gene: TRBV5-1; CDR3 protein: CASGILRAGYTEAFF
J gene: TRBJ2-1; V gene: TRBV12-3/TRBV12-4; CDR3 protein: CASSGRDFTPNEQFF
J gene: TRBJ1-5; V gene: TRBV7-9; CDR3 protein: CASSRTEDQPQHF